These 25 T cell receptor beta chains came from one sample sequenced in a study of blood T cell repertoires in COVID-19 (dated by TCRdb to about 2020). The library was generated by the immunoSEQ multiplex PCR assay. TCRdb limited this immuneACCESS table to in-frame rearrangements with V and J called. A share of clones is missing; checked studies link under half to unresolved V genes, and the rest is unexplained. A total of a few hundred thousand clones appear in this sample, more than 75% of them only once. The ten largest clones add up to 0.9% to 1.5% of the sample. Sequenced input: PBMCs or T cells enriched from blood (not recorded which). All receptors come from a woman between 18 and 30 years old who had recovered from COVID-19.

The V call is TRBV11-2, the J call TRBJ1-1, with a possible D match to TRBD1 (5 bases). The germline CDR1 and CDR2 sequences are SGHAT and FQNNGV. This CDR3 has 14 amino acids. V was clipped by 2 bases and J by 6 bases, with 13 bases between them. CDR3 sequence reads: CASSLRTTTPEAFF. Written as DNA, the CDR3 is TGTGCCAGCAGCTTAAGGACAACTACTCCTGAAGCTTTCTTT.

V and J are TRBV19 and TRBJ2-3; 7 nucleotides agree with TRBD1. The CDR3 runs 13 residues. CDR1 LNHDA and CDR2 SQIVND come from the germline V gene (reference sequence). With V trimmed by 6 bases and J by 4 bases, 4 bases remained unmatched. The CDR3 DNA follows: TGTGCCAGTAGGACAGGGCTCTCAGATACGCAGTATTTT. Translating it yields CASRTGLSDTQYF.

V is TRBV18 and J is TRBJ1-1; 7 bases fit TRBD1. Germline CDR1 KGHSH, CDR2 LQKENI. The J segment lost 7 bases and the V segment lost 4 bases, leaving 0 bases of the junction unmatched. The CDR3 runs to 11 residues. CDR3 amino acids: CASSRQGEAFF. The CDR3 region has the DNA TGTGCCAGCTCACGACAGGGTGAAGCTTTCTTT. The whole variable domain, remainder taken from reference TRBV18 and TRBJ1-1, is NAGVMQNPRHLVRRRGQEARLRCSPMKGHSHVYWYRQLPEEGLKFMVYLQKENIIDESGMPKERFSAEFPKEGPSILRIQQVVRGDSAAYFCASSRQGEAFFGQGTRLTVV.

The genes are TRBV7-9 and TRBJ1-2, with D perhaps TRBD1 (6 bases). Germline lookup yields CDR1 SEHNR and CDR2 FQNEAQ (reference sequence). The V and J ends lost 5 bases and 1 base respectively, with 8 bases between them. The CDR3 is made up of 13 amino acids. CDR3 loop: CASSQDSNYGYTF. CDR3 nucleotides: TGTGCCAGCAGCCAGGACAGTAACTATGGCTACACCTTC.

The CDR3 DNA reads as TGCAGTGCTAGTCTCGGACTGACGCGAGAGTACTTC. Translated, it gives CSASLGLTREYF. The rearrangement uses TRBV20-1 and TRBJ2-7, with D possibly TRBD2 on 5 matching bases. Trimming removed 3 bases from V and 11 bases from J, with 17 bases in between. From germline, CDR1 is DFQATT and CDR2 SNEGSKA (reference sequence). The CDR3 has 12 residues.

The CDR3 loop is CASSILAGAYEQYF. CDR3 DNA: TGTGCCAGCAGCATACTAGCGGGGGCCTACGAGCAGTACTTC. J is TRBJ2-7 and V is TRBV11-2; TRBD2 matches at 11 bases. CDR1 and CDR2 (germline): SGHAT, FQNNGV. The V gene end was trimmed by 5 bases and the J gene end by 2 bases; junction bases not matched to a gene: 2. The CDR3 runs to 14 residues. Combining the CDR3 with reference TRBV11-2 and TRBJ2-7 gives the whole variable domain EAGVAQSPRYKIIEKRQSVAFWCNPISGHATLYWYQQILGQGPKLLIQFQNNGVVDDSQLPKDRFSAERLKGVDSTLKIQPAKLEDSAVYLCASSILAGAYEQYFGPGTRLTVT.

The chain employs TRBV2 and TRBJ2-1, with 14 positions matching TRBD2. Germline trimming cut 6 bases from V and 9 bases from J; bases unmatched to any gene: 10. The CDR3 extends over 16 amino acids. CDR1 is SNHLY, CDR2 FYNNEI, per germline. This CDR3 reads CASREGLAGAGGEQFF. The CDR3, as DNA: TGTGCCAGCAGGGAGGGACTAGCGGGGGCCGGCGGTGAGCAGTTCTTC.

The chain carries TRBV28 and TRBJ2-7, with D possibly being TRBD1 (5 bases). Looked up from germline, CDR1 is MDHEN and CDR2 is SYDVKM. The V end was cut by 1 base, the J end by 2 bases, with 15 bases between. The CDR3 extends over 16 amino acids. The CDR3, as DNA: TGTGCCAGCAGTTTATACTTCGACAGCCCCCCCTACGAGCAGTACTTC. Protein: CASSLYFDSPPYEQYF.

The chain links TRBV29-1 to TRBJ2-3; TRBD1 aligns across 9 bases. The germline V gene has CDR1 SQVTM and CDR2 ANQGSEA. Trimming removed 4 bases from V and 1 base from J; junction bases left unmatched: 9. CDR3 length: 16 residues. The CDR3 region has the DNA TGCAGCGTTGTAATCGCGGACAGGGGACGCACAGATACGCAGTATTTT. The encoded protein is CSVVIADRGRTDTQYF.

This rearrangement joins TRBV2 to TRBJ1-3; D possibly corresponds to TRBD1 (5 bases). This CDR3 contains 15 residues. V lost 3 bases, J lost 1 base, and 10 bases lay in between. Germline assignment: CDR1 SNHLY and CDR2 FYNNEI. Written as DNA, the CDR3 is TGTGCCAGCAGTGAGGCAGGGACTTCTGGAAACACCATATATTTT. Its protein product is CASSEAGTSGNTIYF.

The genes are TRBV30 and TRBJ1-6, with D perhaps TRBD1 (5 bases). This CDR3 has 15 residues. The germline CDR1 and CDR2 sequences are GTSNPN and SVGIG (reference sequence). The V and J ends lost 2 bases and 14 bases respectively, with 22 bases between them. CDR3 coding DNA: TGTGCCTGGAGTCCACACCCTCAACAGGCCCCTGCCCTCCACTTT. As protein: CAWSPHPQQAPALHF.

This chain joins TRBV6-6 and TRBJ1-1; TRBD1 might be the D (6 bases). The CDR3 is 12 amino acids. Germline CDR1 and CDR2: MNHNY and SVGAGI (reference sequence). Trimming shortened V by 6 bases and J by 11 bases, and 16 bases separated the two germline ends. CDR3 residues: CASRPGTKQAFF. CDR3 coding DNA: TGTGCCAGCAGGCCCGGGACAAAGCAGGCTTTCTTT.

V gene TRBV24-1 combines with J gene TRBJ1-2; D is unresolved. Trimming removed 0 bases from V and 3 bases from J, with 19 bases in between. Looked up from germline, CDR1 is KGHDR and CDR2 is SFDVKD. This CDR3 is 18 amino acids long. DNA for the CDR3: TGTGCCACCAGTGATTTGCATCCTACGCCCAGCGGGGACTATGGCTACACCTTC. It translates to CATSDLHPTPSGDYGYTF.

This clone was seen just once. The CDR3 coding sequence is TGTGCCAGTACCTACTTACAAGGGGGCAGTGAAAAACTGTTTTTT. This gives the protein CASTYLQGGSEKLFF. This sequence joins TRBV19 and TRBJ1-4, with 7 bases aligning to TRBD1. V lost 7 bases to trimming and J lost 7 bases; unmatched junction nucleotides: 12. Germline V gene sequence: CDR1 LNHDA, CDR2 SQIVND (reference sequence). The CDR3 has 15 amino acids.

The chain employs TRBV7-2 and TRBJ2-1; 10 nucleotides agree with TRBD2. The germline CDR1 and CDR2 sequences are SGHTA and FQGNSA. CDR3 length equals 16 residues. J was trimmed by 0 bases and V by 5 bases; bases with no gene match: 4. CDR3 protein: CASSPIAGGSYNEQFF. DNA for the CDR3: TGTGCCAGCAGCCCCATAGCGGGGGGCTCCTACAATGAGCAGTTCTTC.

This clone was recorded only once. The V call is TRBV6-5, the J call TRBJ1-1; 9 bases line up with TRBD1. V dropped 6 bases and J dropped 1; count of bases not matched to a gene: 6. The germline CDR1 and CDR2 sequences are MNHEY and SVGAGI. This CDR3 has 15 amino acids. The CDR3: CASSYNRGRNTEAFF. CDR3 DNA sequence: TGTGCCAGCAGCTACAACAGGGGGCGGAACACTGAAGCTTTCTTT.

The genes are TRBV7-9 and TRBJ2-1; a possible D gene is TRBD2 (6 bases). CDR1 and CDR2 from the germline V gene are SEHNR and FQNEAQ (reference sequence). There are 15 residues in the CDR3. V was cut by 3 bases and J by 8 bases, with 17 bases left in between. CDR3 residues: CASSLRDLLGDEQFF. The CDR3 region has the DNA TGTGCCAGCAGCTTGAGGGACTTACTCGGGGATGAGCAGTTCTTC.

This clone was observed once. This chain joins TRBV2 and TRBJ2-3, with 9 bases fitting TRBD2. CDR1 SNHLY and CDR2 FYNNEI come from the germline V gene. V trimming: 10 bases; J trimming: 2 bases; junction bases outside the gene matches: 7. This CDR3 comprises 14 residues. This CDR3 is CATLAGAHTDTQYF. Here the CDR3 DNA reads TGTGCCACCTTAGCGGGGGCACACACAGATACGCAGTATTTT.

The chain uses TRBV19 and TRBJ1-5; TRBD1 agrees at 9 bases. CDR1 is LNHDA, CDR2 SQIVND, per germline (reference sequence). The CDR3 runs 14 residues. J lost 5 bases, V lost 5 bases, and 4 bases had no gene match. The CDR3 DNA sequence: TGTGCCAGTAGTCCTTGGACAGGGGATCAGCCCCAGCATTTT. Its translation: CASSPWTGDQPQHF.

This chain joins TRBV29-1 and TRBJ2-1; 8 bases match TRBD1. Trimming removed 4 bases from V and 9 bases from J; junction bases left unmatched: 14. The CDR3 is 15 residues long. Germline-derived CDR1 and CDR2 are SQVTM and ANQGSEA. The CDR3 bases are TGCAGCGTTGTCTCGGGCAGGGGGCGTCCCTTTGAGCAGTTCTTC. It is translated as CSVVSGRGRPFEQFF.

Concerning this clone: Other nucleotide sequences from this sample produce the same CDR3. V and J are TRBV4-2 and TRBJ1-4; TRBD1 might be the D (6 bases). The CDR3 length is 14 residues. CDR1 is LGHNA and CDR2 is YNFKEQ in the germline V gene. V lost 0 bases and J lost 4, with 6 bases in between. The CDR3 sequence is CASSQDRGNEKLFF. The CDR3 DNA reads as TGTGCCAGCAGCCAAGACAGGGGTAATGAAAAACTGTTTTTT.

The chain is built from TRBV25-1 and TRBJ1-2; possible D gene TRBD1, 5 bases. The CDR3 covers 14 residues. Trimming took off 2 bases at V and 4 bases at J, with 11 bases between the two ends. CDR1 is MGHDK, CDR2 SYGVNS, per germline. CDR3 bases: TGTGCCAGCAGTGAACCCAGGGCGCCCTATGGCTACACCTTC. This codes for CASSEPRAPYGYTF.

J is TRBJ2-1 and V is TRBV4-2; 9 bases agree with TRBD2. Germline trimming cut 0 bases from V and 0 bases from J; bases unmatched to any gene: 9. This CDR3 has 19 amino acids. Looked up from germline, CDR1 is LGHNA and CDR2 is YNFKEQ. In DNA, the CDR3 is TGTGCCAGCAGCCAAGAAGGTACAGCGGGGGGCCTCTCCTACAATGAGCAGTTCTTC. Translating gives CASSQEGTAGGLSYNEQFF.

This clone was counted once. The CDR3 sequence is CASSLTTGAYEKLFF. The CDR3 bases are TGTGCCAGCAGTCTGACGACAGGGGCTTATGAAAAACTGTTTTTT. This rearrangement joins TRBV27 to TRBJ1-4, with TRBD1 matching 8 bases. The germline CDR1 and CDR2 sequences are MNHEY and SMNVEV (reference sequence). This CDR3 region has 15 residues. Trimming removed 5 bases from V and 6 bases from J; junction bases left unmatched: 8.

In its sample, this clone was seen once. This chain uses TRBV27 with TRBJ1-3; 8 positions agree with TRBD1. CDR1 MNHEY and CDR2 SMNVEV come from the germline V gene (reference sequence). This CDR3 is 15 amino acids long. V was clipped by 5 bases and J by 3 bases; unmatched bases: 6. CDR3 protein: CASSNAGGFGNTIYF. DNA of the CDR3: TGTGCCAGCAGTAATGCAGGGGGCTTTGGAAACACCATATATTTT.